Below, one T cell receptor beta chain is given with its context. This clone was recorded only once. The antigen this receptor binds is unknown. The input lacks base qualities; no much larger clone sits a single base away. V is cut by 5 bases and J by 9 bases, and the space between the germline ends is 20 bases. Via the germline V gene (reference sequence), CDR1 is MNHEY and CDR2 SMNVEV. The CDR3 holds 16 amino acids from the cysteine to the phenylalanine. The read is trimmed to its CDR3 DNA, 48 bases read in frame from base 1. The CDR3 regions of human TCRbeta chains were subjected to immunosequencing. From the authors' description of their analysis: TCRs in the repertoires were matched against a reference library of SARS-CoV-2-specific TCRs that had been generated with the MIRA antigen-specificity platform. Breadth was defined as the fraction of unique TCRs that were SARS-CoV-2-associated, and depth was defined as the fraction of total T cells that were SARS-CoV-2-associated. Using the MIRA data, each spike-specific TCR was assigned both to the spike region to which the TCR was reactive and to a CD4 or CD8 class. Log10-transformed breadth and depth values were compared by one-way ANOVA with Sidak's multiple comparisons tests. TCRdb obtained this table from immuneACCESS and retained in-frame rearrangements with V and J assigned. These tables miss some clones; where compared with another copy, unresolved V genes account for less than half of the shortfall, and the remainder is unexplained. V and J calls and clone size are given by that table; D and trimming were obtained from the DNA. The table for this sample lists 95,000 to 100,000 clones; approximately 84% of them were counted only once. In total, the top ten clones hold more than 15% of the sample.

Interpreted using the paper, the time point label stands for: baseline before first vaccination. Vaccinee samples were obtained from the UK trials COV001 and COV002, which included a single-blind randomized controlled phase 2/3 trial of AZD1222 (ChAdOx1 nCoV-19) in healthy adults. For TCRbeta chain sequencing, PBMC samples were collected from trial participants at day 0 and at day 28 after the second dose. These data are taken from a study of T cell responses to AZD1222 COVID-19 vaccine (dated by TCRdb to about 2021). In the study overall: Because spike-specific TCR depth and breadth did not differ between the two schedules, AZD1222 recipients who got a second dose at roughly 4 weeks were pooled with those who got a second dose at roughly 12 weeks. TCR sequencing covered over 230 trial participants: 200 to 210 given two doses of AZD1222 and some 25 given two doses of MenACWY control vaccine. Trial participants were enrolled by age into 18-55, 56-69 and 70-plus year subgroups, with approximately 160, 26 and 62 TCR-sequenced participants respectively. The paper as a whole reports these results and caveats: The 56-69-year group was small, and its depth increase did not reach significance, likely because of low power. Epitopes outside the regions mutated in the B.1.351 and B.1.1.7 variants were reportedly recognized by nearly half of the unique spike-specific TCRs. Conclusions about previously exposed vaccinees were limited because only six AZD1222 recipients were SARS-CoV-2 seropositive at baseline. After two AZD1222 doses, both the breadth and the depth of spike-specific TCRs were significantly higher than at day 0 and than in MenACWY recipients. The vaccine-associated CD4 TCRs covered the entire spike protein, and the dominant responses fell in regions 160-218 and 743-854. Because no day 14 peak-response samples were available, repertoires were characterized only after the peak T cell response. Participants were mostly white British, with more females than males. The authors suggested clonal diversity may have been underestimated.

The sequence is built from TRBV27 and TRBJ1-6; matching of 6 bases hints at TRBD1 as the D gene. The source was peripheral blood, collected on day 0 of AZD1222 vaccination. The sequence was collected from an adult in good health. The CDR3 region: CASSLTDRPGISPLHF. The DNA reads TGTGCCAGCAGTCTAACCGACAGGCCCGGAATTTCACCCCTCCACTTT.